The present T cell receptor (beta chain) was sequenced within a study of shared clonotypes between healthy human individuals. Overall study findings and caveats: Shared clonotypes: about 5.3% naive CD4, 3.5% to 4% naive CD8, about 2.2% memory CD4, 0.4% memory CD8.

Data came from immunoSEQ multiplex PCR; TCRdb stores just in-frame clones and leaves some out. Among about 180,000 clones listed, about 93% were seen once. Germline CDR1 is SGHDT and CDR2 is YYEEEE. The junction had 15 bases not matched to a gene; V was cut back by 4 bases and J by 2 bases. This CDR3 contains 18 residues. As for this clone: The antigen is unknown.

This TCR derives from a woman aged 25 to 39 in good health. Sample: naive CD4+ T cells sorted from blood. Regarding subset: CD45RA+ positively selected. V is TRBV5-6 and J is TRBJ2-7; 10 bases line up with TRBD2. CDR3 sequence: CASSPIHTSGIVPYEQYF. DNA of the CDR3: TGTGCCAGCAGCCCGATTCACACTAGCGGGATCGTTCCCTACGAGCAGTACTTC.